This note documents a single T cell receptor beta chain sequence. The source of the sample is a study of blood T cell repertoires in COVID-19. Study summary: The analysed material was cDNA or gDNA that came from T cells, B-cell-depleted T cells, or PBMCs.

The length of the CDR3 is 14 residues. CDR1 and CDR2 from the germline V gene are SNHLY and FYNNEI. Between the trimmed V and J ends, which lost 7 bases and 2 bases, there was a span of 12 bases. Study processing details: Scientists estimated how many nucleated cells there were by amplifying reference gene primers. TCRdb's copy holds only in-frame clones and misses some; the assay was immunoSEQ multiplex PCR. That table furnishes V, J and clone size, whereas the DNA furnished D and trimming. The table lists roughly 250,000 clones, around 84% of them singletons. Sequenced sample: peripheral blood. The chain uses TRBV2 and TRBJ1-5; no clear D gene. This TCR was sampled from a woman between 40 and 55 years old who had recovered from COVID-19. The CDR3 here is CASKPDAGNQPQHF. CDR3 DNA: TGTGCCAGCAAACCCGACGCGGGCAATCAGCCCCAGCATTTT.